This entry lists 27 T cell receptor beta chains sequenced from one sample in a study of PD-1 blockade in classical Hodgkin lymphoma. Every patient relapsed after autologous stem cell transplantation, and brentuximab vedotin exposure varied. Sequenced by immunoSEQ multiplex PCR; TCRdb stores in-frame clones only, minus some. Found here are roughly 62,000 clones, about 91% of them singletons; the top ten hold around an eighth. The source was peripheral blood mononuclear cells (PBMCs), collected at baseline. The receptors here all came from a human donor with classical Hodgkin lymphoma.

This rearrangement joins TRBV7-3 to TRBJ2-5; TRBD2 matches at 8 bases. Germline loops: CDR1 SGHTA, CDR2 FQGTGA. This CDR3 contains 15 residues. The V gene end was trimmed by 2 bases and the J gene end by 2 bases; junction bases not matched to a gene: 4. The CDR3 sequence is CASSLQRGLQETQYF. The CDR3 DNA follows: TGTGCCAGCAGCTTACAGCGGGGGCTTCAAGAGACCCAGTACTTC.

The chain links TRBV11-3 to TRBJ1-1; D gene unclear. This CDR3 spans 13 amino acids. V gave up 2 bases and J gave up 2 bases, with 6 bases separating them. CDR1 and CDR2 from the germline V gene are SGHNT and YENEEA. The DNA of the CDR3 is TGTGCCAGCAGCTTACGGGCCAACACTGAAGCTTTCTTT. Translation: CASSLRANTEAFF.

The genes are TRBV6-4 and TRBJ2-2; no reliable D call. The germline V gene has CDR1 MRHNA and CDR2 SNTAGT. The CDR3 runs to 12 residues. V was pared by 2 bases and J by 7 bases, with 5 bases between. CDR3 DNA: TGTGCCAGCAGTGACATTGGCGGGGAGCTGTTTTTT. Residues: CASSDIGGELFF.

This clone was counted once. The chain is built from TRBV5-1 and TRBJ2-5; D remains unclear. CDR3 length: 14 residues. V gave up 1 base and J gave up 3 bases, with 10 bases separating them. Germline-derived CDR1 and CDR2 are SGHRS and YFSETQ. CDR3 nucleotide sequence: TGCGCCAGCAGCTTGAGGCCAACCAAAGAGACCCAGTACTTC. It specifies CASSLRPTKETQYF. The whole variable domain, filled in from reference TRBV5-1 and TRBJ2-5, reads KAGVTQTPRYLIKTRGQQVTLSCSPISGHRSVSWYQQTPGQGLQFLFEYFSETQRNKGNFPGRFSGRQFSNSRSEMNVSTLELGDSALYLCASSLRPTKETQYFGPGTRLLVL.

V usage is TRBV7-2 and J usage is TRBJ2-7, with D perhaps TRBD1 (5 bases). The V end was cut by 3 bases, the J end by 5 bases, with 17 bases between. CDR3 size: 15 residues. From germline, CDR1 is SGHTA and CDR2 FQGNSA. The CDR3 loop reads CASSFSQGVSHEQYF. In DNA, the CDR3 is TGTGCCAGCAGCTTTTCTCAGGGTGTTTCCCACGAGCAGTACTTC.

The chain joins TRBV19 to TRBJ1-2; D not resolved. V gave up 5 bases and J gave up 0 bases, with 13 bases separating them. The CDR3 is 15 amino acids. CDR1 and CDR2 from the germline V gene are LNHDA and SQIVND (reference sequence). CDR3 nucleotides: TGTGCCAGTAGTCCTCGTCAGTCGGCTAACTATGGCTACACCTTC. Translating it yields CASSPRQSANYGYTF.

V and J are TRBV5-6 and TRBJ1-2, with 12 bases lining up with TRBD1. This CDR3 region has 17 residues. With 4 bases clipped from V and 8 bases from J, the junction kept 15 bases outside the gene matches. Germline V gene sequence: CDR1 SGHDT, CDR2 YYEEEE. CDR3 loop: CASSERGTGGLFPGYTF. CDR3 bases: TGTGCCAGCAGCGAGCGGGGGACAGGGGGCCTCTTTCCCGGCTACACCTTC.

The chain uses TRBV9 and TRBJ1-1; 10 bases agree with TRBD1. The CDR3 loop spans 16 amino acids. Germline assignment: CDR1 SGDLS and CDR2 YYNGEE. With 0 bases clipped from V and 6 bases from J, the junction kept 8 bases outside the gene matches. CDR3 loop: CASSVATRQGASEAFF. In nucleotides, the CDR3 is TGTGCCAGCAGCGTAGCTACAAGACAGGGGGCTTCTGAAGCTTTCTTT.

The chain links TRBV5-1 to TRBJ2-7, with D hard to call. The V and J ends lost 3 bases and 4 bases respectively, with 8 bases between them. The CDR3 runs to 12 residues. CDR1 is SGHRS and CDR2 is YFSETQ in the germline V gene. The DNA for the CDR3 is TGCGCCAGCAGCTCGCTATCTTACGAGCAGTACTTC. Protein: CASSSLSYEQYF.

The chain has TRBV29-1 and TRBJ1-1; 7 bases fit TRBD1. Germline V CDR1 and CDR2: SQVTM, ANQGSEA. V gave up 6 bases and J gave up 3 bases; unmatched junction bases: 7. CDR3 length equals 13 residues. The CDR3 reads CSVQQGLDTEAFF. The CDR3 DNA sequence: TGCAGCGTGCAACAGGGGTTGGACACTGAAGCTTTCTTT.

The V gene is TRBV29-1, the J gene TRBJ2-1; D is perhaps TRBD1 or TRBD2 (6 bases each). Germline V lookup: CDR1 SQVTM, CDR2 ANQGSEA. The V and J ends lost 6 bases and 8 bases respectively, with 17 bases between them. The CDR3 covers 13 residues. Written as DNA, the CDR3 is TGCAGCGTATCACCCCACGGGGGCGATGAGCAGTTCTTC. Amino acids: CSVSPHGGDEQFF.

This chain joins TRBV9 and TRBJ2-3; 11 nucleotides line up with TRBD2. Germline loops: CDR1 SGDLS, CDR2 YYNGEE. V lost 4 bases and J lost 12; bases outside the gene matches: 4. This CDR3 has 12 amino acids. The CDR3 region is CASSPTSGGQYF. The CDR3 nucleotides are TGTGCCAGCAGCCCCACTAGCGGGGGACAGTATTTT.

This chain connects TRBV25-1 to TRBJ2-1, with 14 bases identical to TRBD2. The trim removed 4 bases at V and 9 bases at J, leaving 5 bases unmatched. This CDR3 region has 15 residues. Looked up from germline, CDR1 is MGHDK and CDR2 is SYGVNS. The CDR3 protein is CASSVRLAGGAEQFF. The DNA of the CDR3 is TGTGCCAGCAGTGTCAGACTAGCGGGGGGGGCTGAGCAGTTCTTC.

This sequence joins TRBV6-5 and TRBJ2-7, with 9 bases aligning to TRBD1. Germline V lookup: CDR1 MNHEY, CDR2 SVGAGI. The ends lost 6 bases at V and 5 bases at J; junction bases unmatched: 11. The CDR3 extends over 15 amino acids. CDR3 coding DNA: TGTGCCAGCAGAAATACAGGGGGCGCATCCAACGAGCAGTACTTC. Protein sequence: CASRNTGGASNEQYF.

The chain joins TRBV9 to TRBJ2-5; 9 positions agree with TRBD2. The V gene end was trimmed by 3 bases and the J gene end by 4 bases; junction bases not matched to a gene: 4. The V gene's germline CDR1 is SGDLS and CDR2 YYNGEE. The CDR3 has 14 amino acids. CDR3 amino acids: CASSGSGGAETQYF. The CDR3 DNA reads TGTGCCAGCAGCGGTAGCGGGGGAGCAGAGACCCAGTACTTC.

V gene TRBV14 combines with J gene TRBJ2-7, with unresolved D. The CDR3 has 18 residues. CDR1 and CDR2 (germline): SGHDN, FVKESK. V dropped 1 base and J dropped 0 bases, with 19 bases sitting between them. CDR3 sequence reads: CASSQVVTRISSSYEQYF. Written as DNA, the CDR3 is TGTGCCAGCAGCCAAGTCGTCACCCGAATCTCCAGCTCCTACGAGCAGTACTTC.

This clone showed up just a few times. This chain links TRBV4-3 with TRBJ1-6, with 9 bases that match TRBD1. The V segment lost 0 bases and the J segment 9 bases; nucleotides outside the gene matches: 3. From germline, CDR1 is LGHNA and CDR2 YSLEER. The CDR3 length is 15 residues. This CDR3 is CASSQEWDRASPLHF. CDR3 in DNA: TGCGCCAGCAGCCAAGAATGGGACAGGGCTTCACCCCTCCACTTT.

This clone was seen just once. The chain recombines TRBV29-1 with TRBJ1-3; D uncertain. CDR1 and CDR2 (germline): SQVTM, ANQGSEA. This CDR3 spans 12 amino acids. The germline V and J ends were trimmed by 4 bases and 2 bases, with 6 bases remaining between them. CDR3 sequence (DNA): TGCAGCGTTGTTGGGACTGGAAACACCATATATTTT. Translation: CSVVGTGNTIYF.

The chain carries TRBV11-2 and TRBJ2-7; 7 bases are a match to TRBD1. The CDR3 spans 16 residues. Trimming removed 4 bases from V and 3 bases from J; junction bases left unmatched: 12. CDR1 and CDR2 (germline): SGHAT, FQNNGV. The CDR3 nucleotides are TGTGCCAGCAGCTCCCAAAGGGGGCCCCACTTCTACGAGCAGTACTTC. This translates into CASSSQRGPHFYEQYF.

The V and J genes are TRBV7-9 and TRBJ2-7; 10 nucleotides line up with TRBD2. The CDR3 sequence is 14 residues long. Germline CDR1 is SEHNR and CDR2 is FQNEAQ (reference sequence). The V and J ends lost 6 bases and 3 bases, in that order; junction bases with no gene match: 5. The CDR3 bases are TGTGCCAGCAGTACTCTAGCGGGGGTCTACGAGCAGTACTTC. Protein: CASSTLAGVYEQYF. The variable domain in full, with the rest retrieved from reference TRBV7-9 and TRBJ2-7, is DTGVSQNPRHKITKRGQNVTFRCDPISEHNRLYWYRQTLGQGPEFLTYFQNEAQLEKSRLLSDRFSAERPKGSFSTLEIQRTEQGDSAMYLCASSTLAGVYEQYFGPGTRLTVT.

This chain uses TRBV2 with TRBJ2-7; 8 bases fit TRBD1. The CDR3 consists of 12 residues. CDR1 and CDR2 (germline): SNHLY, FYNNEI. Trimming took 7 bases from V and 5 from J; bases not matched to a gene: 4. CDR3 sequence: CASTQGADEQYF. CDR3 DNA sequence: TGTGCCAGCACCCAGGGGGCGGACGAGCAGTACTTC.

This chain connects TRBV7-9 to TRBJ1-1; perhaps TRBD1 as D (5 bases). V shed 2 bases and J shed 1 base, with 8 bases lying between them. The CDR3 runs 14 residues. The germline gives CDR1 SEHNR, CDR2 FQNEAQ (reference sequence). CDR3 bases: TGTGCCAGCAGCTTACATCAGGGGAACACTGAAGCTTTCTTT. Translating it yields CASSLHQGNTEAFF.

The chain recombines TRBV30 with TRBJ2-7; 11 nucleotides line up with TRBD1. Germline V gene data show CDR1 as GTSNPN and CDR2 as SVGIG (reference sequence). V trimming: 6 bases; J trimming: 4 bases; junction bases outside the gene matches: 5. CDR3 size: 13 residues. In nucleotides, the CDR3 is TGTGCCTGTACGGGACAGGGGGGTTACGAGCAGTACTTC. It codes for CACTGQGGYEQYF. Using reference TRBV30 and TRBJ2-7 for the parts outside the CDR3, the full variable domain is SQTIHQWPATLVQPVGSPLSLECTVEGTSNPNLYWYRQAAGRGLQLLFYSVGIGQISSEVPQNLSASRPQDRQFILSSKKLLLSDSGFYLCACTGQGGYEQYFGPGTRLTVT.

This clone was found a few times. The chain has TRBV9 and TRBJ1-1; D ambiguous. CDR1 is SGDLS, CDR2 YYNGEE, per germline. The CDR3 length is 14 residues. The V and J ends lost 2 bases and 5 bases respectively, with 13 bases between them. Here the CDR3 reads CASSVPGPGTEAFF. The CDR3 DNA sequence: TGTGCCAGCAGCGTCCCTGGACCGGGAACTGAAGCTTTCTTT. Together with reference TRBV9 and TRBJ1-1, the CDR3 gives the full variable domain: DSGVTQTPKHLITATGQRVTLRCSPRSGDLSVYWYQQSLDQGLQFLIQYYNGEERAKGNILERFSAQQFPDLHSELNLSSLELGDSALYFCASSVPGPGTEAFFGQGTRLTVV.

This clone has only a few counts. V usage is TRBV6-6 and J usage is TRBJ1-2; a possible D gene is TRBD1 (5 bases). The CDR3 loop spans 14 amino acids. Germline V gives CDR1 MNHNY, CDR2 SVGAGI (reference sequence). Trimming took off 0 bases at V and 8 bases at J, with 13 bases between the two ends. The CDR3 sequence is CASSYSVRAGGYTF. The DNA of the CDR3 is TGTGCCAGCAGTTACTCCGTCAGGGCCGGGGGCTACACCTTC.

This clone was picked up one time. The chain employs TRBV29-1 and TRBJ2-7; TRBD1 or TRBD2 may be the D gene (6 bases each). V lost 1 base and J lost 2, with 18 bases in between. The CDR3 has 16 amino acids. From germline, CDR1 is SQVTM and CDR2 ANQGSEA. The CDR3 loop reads CSVEGAPGGGTYEQYF. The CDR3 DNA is TGCAGCGTTGAAGGGGCGCCCGGGGGCGGAACCTACGAGCAGTACTTC.

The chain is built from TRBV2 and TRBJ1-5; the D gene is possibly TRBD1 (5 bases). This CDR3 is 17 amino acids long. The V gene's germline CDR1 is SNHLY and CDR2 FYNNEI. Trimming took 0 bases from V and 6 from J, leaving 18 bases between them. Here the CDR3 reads CASSEAYGSGFVQPQHF. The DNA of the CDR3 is TGTGCCAGCAGTGAAGCTTACGGTTCAGGGTTCGTTCAGCCCCAGCATTTT.